The rows below give T cell receptor beta chains drawn from one sample of a study of blood T cell repertoires in COVID-19. Produced via immunoSEQ multiplex PCR; TCRdb's table is partial and in-frame only. The sample yields about 150,000 clones, 85% seen once. The material sequenced was PBMCs or T cells enriched from blood (not recorded which). The receptors were gathered from a woman aged 40 to 50 who had recovered from COVID-19. Each CDR3 is given with its conserved first and last residue. The order of the fields is J gene, CDR3 length, D gene, clone size, V gene, CDR3 DNA, CDR3 protein. A D gene is named only where the DNA matches it firmly. For some rows the clone size is stated as once, few or many, or as a class when expanded; others skip it.

>TRBJ1-3|15|-|-|TRBV5-6
TGTGCCAGCAGCTTGTGGGCGTACTCTGGAAACACCATATATTTT
CASSLWAYSGNTIYF
>TRBJ1-6|16|-|-|TRBV19
TGTGCCAGTACCCGCATGGGGGCAGCCTATAATTCACCCCTCCACTTT
CASTRMGAAYNSPLHF
>TRBJ2-2|20|TRBD2|-|TRBV4-1
TGCGCCAGCAGCCAAGATCGTGGACTAGCGGGGGGCGGGGACGCCGGGGAGCTGTTTTTT
CASSQDRGLAGGGDAGELFF
>TRBJ2-1|15|TRBD2|many|TRBV2
TGTGCCAGCAGTGTTAGGACTAGCGGCCCTTGGGGGCAGTTCTTC
CASSVRTSGPWGQFF
>TRBJ1-2|12|-|-|TRBV12-3/TRBV12-4
TGTGCCAGCAGTCAATCTAACTATGGCTACACCTTC
CASSQSNYGYTF
>TRBJ2-7|12|-|-|TRBV29-1
TGCAGCGTGGGACCCGGGAGCTACGAGCAGTACTTC
CSVGPGSYEQYF
>TRBJ2-7|16|TRBD1|-|TRBV5-1
TGCGCCAGCAGCTTCCGGGGACAGGGGGAAGGGGACGAGCAGTACTTC
CASSFRGQGEGDEQYF
>TRBJ1-3|11|-|-|TRBV30
TGTGCCTGGTACGAGGGGAGGTCCATATATTTT
CAWYEGRSIYF
>TRBJ2-1|16|TRBD2|-|TRBV7-2
TGTGCCAGCAGCTTCCTGACTAGCTCCACCTACAATGAGCAGTTCTTC
CASSFLTSSTYNEQFF
>TRBJ2-7|12|-|-|TRBV2
TGTGCCAGCAGTGAATCCCTCTACGAGCAGTACTTC
CASSESLYEQYF
>TRBJ2-7|14|-|-|TRBV19
TGTGCCAGTAGTCTACAGGGTGCAGAAAACGAGCAGTACTTC
CASSLQGAENEQYF
>TRBJ2-1|14|TRBD2|-|TRBV5-1
TGCGCCAGATGGGACTACCACTCCTACAATGAGCAGTTCTTC
CARWDYHSYNEQFF
>TRBJ1-3|14|-|-|TRBV30
TGTGCCTGGAGTGGACTGGTCCGGGGAAACACCATATATTTT
CAWSGLVRGNTIYF
>TRBJ2-5|16|TRBD2|once|TRBV4-2
TGTGCCAGCAGCCAAGATGGCGGGGGGAGGGGGGAGACCCAGTACTTC
CASSQDGGGRGETQYF
>TRBJ1-1|13|-|-|TRBV2
TGTGCCAGACCGGGACTTCAGAACACTGAAGCTTTCTTT
CARPGLQNTEAFF
>TRBJ2-7|13|TRBD2|-|TRBV10-3
TGTGCCATCTTGTCTAGCGGGGGGTACGAGCAGTACTTC
CAILSSGGYEQYF
>TRBJ2-6|16|-|-|TRBV5-1
TGCGCCAGCAGCTTGTCAGTAACCTCTGGGGCCAACGTCCTGACTTTC
CASSLSVTSGANVLTF
>TRBJ1-2|14|-|-|TRBV11-2
TGTGCCAGCAGCCCTCCTAGCTTAAACTATGGCTACACCTTC
CASSPPSLNYGYTF
>TRBJ1-2|13|-|-|TRBV12-3/TRBV12-4
TGTGCCAGCAGTTTAAACTCGAACTATGGCTACACCTTC
CASSLNSNYGYTF
>TRBJ2-1|15|TRBD2|-|TRBV7-9
TGTGCCAGCAGCTTACCTAGCGGGGGATACAATGAGCAGTTCTTC
CASSLPSGGYNEQFF
>TRBJ2-1|16|TRBD2|-|TRBV5-1
TGCGCCAGCAGCGCGACTAGCGGGGGGGCAGTCAATGAGCAGTTCTTC
CASSATSGGAVNEQFF
>TRBJ1-2|13|-|-|TRBV6-4
TGTGCCAGCAAACAGGGTTGGGGCTATGGCTACACCTTC
CASKQGWGYGYTF
>TRBJ1-1|16|-|-|TRBV4-1
TGCGCCAGCAGCCAAGGCAGGGTCGGAGGGAGCACTGAAGCTTTCTTT
CASSQGRVGGSTEAFF
>TRBJ1-1|13|-|-|TRBV2
TGTGCCAGCAAGGGGGGGCAGAACACTGAAGCTTTCTTT
CASKGGQNTEAFF
>TRBJ2-7|14|TRBD2|once|TRBV6-5
TGTGCCAGCGAGCGGGAGGGCCTCCACTACGAGCAGTACTTC
CASEREGLHYEQYF
>TRBJ2-5|15|-|-|TRBV25-1
TGTGCCAGCAGTGATGTATCCGGGGATGGGGAGACCCAGTACTTC
CASSDVSGDGETQYF
>TRBJ2-1|14|TRBD2|-|TRBV29-1
TGCAGCGGCCGGACTAGCGGGAACCACAATGAGCAGTTCTTC
CSGRTSGNHNEQFF
>TRBJ1-5|13|-|few|TRBV30
TGTGCCTGGAGGGGGGCAGGGAATCAGCCCCAGCATTTT
CAWRGAGNQPQHF
>TRBJ1-1|16|TRBD1|few|TRBV30
TGTGCCTGGAGTACACAACCGGGACAGCAGAACACTGAAGCTTTCTTT
CAWSTQPGQQNTEAFF
>TRBJ2-6|16|-|-|TRBV5-1
TGCGCCAGCAGCATTGAGTCACCCTCTGGGGCCAACGTCCTGACTTTC
CASSIESPSGANVLTF
>TRBJ2-7|14|-|-|TRBV27
TGTGCCAGCAGTTTAGGAGGGGATAGCTACGAGCAGTACTTC
CASSLGGDSYEQYF
>TRBJ2-2|17|TRBD1|-|TRBV3-1/TRBV3-2
TGTGCCAGCAGCCAAGATCGACAGGGGGTGAACACCGGGGAGCTGTTTTTT
CASSQDRQGVNTGELFF
>TRBJ2-7|14|TRBD2|-|TRBV19
TGTGCCAGTAGTCGCGGGGGGGTGGTTTACGAGCAGTACTTC
CASSRGGVVYEQYF
>TRBJ1-2|14|TRBD1|-|TRBV5-1
TGCGCCAGCAGCTTCCGTCAGGGGGCTGAGGGCTACACCTTC
CASSFRQGAEGYTF
>TRBJ1-1|14|-|-|TRBV9
TGTGCCAGCAGCCCCGGGGATCTTGACACTGAAGCTTTCTTT
CASSPGDLDTEAFF
>TRBJ2-5|16|TRBD2|once|TRBV11-3
TGTGCCAGCAGCTTAGATCCACTAGCGGGCACCCAGACCCAGTACTTC
CASSLDPLAGTQTQYF
>TRBJ1-3|16|-|few|TRBV3-1/TRBV3-2
TGTGCCAGCACCGCGACGGGGAACCCCTCTGGAAACACCATATATTTT
CASTATGNPSGNTIYF
>TRBJ2-1|13|-|few|TRBV4-2
TGTGCCAGCAGCCTCGGGGCGGGAAGTCCTTTTTTCTTC
CASSLGAGSPFFF
>TRBJ1-1|15|-|few|TRBV3-1/TRBV3-2
TGTGCCAGCAGCCAAGTGGCAGGGGTGAACACTGAAGCTTTCTTT
CASSQVAGVNTEAFF
>TRBJ1-1|15|-|-|TRBV5-1
TGCGCCAGCAGCCCGGGAAGCCGGGGGAACACTGAAGCTTTCTTT
CASSPGSRGNTEAFF
>TRBJ1-2|13|-|-|TRBV19
TGTGCCAGTAGCGAAGGGGTTTCTGGTGGCTACACCTTC
CASSEGVSGGYTF
>TRBJ1-5|14|-|-|TRBV28
TGTGCCAGCAGTTCCGACAGAAAAAATCAGCCCCAGCATTTT
CASSSDRKNQPQHF
>TRBJ1-6|14|-|-|TRBV27
TGTGCCAGCAATCCGGGGACTAGTAATTCACCCCTCCACTTT
CASNPGTSNSPLHF
>TRBJ2-1|12|-|-|TRBV7-2
TGTGCCAGCAGCTTTATCCCCCTGGAGCAGTTCTTC
CASSFIPLEQFF
>TRBJ2-7|16|-|few|TRBV21-1
TGTGCCAGCAGCACTTCAGGGCAGCTAAGCTCCTACGAGCAGTACTTC
CASSTSGQLSSYEQYF
>TRBJ1-4|14|TRBD1|-|TRBV3-1/TRBV3-2
TGTGCCAGCAGCACCGGGACAGGGGATGAAAAACTGTTTTTT
CASSTGTGDEKLFF
>TRBJ2-1|15|-|-|TRBV4-1
TGCGCCAGCAGGGACACCAAAAATGGTAACAATGAGCAGTTCTTC
CASRDTKNGNNEQFF
>TRBJ2-5|15|TRBD2|-|TRBV30
TGTGCCTGGAGTGTGGGCGGGGGGGCCGTCGGGACCCAGTACTTC
CAWSVGGGAVGTQYF
>TRBJ1-4|15|TRBD1|-|TRBV4-2
TGTGCCAGCAGCCAAGCACAGGGGAATAGAGGAAAACTGTTTTTT
CASSQAQGNRGKLFF
>TRBJ2-3|14|TRBD2|-|TRBV2
TGTGCCAGCAGGCGAGCGGGGGGCACAGATACGCAGTATTTT
CASRRAGGTDTQYF
>TRBJ1-2|18|TRBD1|-|TRBV15
TGTGCCACCAGCAGCGGACAGGGGGATACCATTCCTAACTATGGCTACACCTTC
CATSSGQGDTIPNYGYTF
>TRBJ2-2|13|-|-|TRBV5-4
TGTGCCAGCAGCCCCCAGAACACCGGGGAGCTGTTTTTT
CASSPQNTGELFF
>TRBJ1-2|10|-|few|TRBV6-5
TGTGCCAGCAGGGGGTTCCTAGGGGCCTTC
CASRGFLGAF
>TRBJ2-3|13|-|-|TRBV6-5
TGTGCCAGCAAACGGGTGAATGGGGATACGCAGTATTTT
CASKRVNGDTQYF
>TRBJ1-1|16|-|-|TRBV12-5
TGTGCTAGTGGTTTGCCCCCCGGCGGGAGCCGATCTGAAGCTTTCTTT
CASGLPPGGSRSEAFF
>TRBJ2-1|13|TRBD1|-|TRBV3-1/TRBV3-2
TGTGCCAGCAGCGGGACAGGCAACAATGAGCAGTTCTTC
CASSGTGNNEQFF
>TRBJ1-1|13|-|-|TRBV5-1
TGCGCCAGCAGCTGGGGCGCGAACACTGAAGCTTTCTTT
CASSWGANTEAFF
>TRBJ1-1|16|TRBD1|few|TRBV5-6
TGTGCCAGCAGCTCTCTTTACAGGGGGCTAGGCACTGAAGCTTTCTTT
CASSSLYRGLGTEAFF
>TRBJ2-7|14|-|-|TRBV4-1
TGCGCCAGCAGCCAAGGGCGCGGGGACTACGAGCAGTACTTC
CASSQGRGDYEQYF